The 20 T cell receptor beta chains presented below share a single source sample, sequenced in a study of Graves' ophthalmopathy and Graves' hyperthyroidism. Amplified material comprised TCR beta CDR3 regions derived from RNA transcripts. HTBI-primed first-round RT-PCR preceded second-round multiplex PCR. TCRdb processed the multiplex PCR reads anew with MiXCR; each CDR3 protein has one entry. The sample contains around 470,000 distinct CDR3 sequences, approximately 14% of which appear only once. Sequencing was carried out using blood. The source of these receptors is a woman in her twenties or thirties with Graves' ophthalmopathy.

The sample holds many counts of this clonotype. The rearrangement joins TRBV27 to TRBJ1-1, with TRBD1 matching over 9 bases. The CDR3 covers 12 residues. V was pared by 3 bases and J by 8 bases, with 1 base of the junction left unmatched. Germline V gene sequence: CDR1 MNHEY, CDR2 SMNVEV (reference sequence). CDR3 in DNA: TGTGCCAGCAGTTTCGGGACAGGGGAAGCTTTCTTT. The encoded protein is CASSFGTGEAFF.

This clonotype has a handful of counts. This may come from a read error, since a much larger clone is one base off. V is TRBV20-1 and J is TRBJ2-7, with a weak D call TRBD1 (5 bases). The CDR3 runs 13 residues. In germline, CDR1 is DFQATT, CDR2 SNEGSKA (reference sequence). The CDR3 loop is CGARDTGAYEQYF. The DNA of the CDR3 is TGCGGTGCTAGAGATACAGGAGCCTACGAGCAGTACTTC.

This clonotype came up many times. The CDR3 spells CSAGTETEAFF. As DNA, the CDR3 is TGCAGTGCTGGGACAGAGACTGAAGCTTTCTTT. The gene calls are TRBV20-1 and TRBJ1-1, with 7 nucleotides matching TRBD1. Looked up from germline, CDR1 is DFQATT and CDR2 is SNEGSKA (reference sequence). Losses at the gene ends were 5 bases for V and 5 bases for J; bases not matched to a gene: 2. The CDR3 loop spans 11 amino acids.

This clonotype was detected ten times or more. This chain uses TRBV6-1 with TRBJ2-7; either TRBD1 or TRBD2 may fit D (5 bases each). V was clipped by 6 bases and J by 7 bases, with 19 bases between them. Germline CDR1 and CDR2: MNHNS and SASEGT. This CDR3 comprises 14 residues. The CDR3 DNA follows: TGTGCCAGCAGCCCTGGAGGCAGGGTAGAGGAGCAGTACTTC. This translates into CASSPGGRVEEQYF.

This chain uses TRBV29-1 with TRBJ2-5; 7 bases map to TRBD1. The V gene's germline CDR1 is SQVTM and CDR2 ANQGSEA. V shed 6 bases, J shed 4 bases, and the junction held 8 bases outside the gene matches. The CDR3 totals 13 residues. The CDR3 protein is CSVALRQGETQYF. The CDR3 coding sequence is TGCAGCGTCGCCCTTCGACAGGGAGAGACCCAGTACTTC.

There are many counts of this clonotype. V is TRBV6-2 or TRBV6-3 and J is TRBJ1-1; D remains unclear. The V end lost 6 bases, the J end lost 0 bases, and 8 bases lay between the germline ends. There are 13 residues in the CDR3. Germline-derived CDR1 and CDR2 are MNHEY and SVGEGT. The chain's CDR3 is CASSPGMNTEAFF. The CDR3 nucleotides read TGTGCCAGCAGCCCAGGAATGAACACTGAAGCTTTCTTT.

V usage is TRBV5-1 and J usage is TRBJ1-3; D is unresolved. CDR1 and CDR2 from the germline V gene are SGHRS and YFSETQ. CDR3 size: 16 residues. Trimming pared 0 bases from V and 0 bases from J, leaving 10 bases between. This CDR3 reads CASSLAAGHSGNTIYF. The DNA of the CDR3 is TGCGCCAGCAGCTTGGCCGCCGGGCACTCTGGAAACACCATATATTTT.

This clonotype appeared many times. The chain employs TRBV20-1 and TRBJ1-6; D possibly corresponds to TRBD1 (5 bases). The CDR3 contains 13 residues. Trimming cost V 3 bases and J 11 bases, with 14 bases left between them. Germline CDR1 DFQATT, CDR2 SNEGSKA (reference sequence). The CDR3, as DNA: TGCAGTGCTAGTAATGGGGACCGGGCACCCCTCCACTTT. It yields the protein CSASNGDRAPLHF.

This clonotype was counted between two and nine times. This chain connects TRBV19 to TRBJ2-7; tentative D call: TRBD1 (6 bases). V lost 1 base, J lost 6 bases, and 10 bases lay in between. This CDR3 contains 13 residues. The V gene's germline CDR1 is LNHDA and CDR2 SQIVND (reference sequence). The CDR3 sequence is CASSIARGTEQYF. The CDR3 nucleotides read TGTGCCAGTAGTATAGCCAGGGGCACCGAGCAGTACTTC. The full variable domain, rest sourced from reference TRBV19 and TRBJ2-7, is DGGITQSPKYLFRKEGQNVTLSCEQNLNHDAMYWYRQDPGQGLRLIYYSQIVNDFQKGDIAEGYSVSREKKESFPLTVTSAQKNPTAFYLCASSIARGTEQYFGPGTRLTVT.

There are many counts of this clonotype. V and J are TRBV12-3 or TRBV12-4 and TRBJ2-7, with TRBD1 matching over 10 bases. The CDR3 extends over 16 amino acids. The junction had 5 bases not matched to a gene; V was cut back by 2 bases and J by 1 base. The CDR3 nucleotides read TGTGCCAGCAGTTTACGTGGGACAGGGGCTTCCTACGAGCAGTACTTC. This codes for CASSLRGTGASYEQYF.

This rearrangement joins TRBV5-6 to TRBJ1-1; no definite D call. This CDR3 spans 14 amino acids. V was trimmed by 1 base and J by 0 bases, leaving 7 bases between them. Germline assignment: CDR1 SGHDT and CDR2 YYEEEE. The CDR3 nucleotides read TGTGCCAGCAGCTTGACAGTCATGAACACTGAAGCTTTCTTT. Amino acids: CASSLTVMNTEAFF.

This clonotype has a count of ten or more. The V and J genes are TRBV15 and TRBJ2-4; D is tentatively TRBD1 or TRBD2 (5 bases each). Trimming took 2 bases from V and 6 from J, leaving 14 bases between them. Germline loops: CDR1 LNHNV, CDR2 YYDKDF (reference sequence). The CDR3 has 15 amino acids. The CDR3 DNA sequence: TGTGCCACCAGCAGACCGGGACCTACCTCAAACATTCAGTACTTC. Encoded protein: CATSRPGPTSNIQYF.

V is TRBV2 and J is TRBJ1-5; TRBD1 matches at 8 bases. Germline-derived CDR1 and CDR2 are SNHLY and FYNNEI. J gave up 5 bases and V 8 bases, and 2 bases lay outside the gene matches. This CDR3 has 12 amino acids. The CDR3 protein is CASGQGYQPQHF. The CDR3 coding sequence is TGTGCCAGCGGACAGGGTTATCAGCCCCAGCATTTT.

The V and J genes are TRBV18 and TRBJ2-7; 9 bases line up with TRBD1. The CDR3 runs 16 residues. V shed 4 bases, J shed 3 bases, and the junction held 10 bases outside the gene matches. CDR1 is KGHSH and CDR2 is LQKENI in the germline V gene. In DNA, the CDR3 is TGTGCCAGCTCACGACCGGGACAGGGAACTTTCTACGAGCAGTACTTC. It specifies CASSRPGQGTFYEQYF.

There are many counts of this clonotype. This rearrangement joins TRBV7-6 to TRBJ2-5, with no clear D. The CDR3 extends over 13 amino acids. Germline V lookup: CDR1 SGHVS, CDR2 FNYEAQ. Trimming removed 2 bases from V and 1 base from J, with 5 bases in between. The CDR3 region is CASSLLTQETQYF. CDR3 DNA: TGTGCCAGCAGCTTACTGACCCAAGAGACCCAGTACTTC.

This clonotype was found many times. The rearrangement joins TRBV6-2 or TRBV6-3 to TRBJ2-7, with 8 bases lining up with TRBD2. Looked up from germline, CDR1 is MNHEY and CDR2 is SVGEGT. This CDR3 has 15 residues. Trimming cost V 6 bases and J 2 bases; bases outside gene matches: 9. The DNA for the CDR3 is TGTGCCAGCAGCTGGACTAGCAAGAGCACCTACGAGCAGTACTTC. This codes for CASSWTSKSTYEQYF.

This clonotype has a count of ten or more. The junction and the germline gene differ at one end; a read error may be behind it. The CDR3 here is CAGSKETQYF. DNA of the CDR3: TGTGCCGGCAGTAAAGAGACCCAGTACTTC. The chain joins TRBV28 to TRBJ2-5, with D unresolved. CDR1 is MDHEN and CDR2 is SYDVKM in the germline V gene. The CDR3 has 10 residues.

CDR3 amino acids: CAWSGQNNQPQHF. CDR3 in DNA: TGTGCCTGGTCGGGACAGAACAATCAGCCCCAGCATTTT. The rearrangement links TRBV30 to TRBJ1-5; 7 bases fit TRBD1. CDR1 and CDR2 from the germline V gene are GTSNPN and SVGIG (reference sequence). V was pared by 5 bases and J by 3 bases, with 4 bases of the junction left unmatched. This CDR3 region has 13 residues.

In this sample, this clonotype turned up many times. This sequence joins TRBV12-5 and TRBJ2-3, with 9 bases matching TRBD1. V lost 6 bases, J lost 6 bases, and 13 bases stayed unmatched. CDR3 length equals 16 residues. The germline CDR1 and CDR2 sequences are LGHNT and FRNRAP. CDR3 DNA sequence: TGTGCTAGTGGGGTCCTCGGGGACAGGGTTTCTGATACGCAGTATTTT. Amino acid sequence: CASGVLGDRVSDTQYF.

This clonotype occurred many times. Here the CDR3 reads CASSPGRRDTDTQYF. CDR3 sequence (DNA): TGTGCCAGCAGTCCCGGTCGGAGGGACACAGATACGCAGTATTTT. The chain is built from TRBV6-2 or TRBV6-3 and TRBJ2-3, with TRBD2 as a possible D gene (6 bases). Germline CDR1 is MNHEY and CDR2 is SVGEGT. Trimming removed 5 bases at V and 2 bases at J, with 14 bases between. The CDR3 runs to 15 residues.